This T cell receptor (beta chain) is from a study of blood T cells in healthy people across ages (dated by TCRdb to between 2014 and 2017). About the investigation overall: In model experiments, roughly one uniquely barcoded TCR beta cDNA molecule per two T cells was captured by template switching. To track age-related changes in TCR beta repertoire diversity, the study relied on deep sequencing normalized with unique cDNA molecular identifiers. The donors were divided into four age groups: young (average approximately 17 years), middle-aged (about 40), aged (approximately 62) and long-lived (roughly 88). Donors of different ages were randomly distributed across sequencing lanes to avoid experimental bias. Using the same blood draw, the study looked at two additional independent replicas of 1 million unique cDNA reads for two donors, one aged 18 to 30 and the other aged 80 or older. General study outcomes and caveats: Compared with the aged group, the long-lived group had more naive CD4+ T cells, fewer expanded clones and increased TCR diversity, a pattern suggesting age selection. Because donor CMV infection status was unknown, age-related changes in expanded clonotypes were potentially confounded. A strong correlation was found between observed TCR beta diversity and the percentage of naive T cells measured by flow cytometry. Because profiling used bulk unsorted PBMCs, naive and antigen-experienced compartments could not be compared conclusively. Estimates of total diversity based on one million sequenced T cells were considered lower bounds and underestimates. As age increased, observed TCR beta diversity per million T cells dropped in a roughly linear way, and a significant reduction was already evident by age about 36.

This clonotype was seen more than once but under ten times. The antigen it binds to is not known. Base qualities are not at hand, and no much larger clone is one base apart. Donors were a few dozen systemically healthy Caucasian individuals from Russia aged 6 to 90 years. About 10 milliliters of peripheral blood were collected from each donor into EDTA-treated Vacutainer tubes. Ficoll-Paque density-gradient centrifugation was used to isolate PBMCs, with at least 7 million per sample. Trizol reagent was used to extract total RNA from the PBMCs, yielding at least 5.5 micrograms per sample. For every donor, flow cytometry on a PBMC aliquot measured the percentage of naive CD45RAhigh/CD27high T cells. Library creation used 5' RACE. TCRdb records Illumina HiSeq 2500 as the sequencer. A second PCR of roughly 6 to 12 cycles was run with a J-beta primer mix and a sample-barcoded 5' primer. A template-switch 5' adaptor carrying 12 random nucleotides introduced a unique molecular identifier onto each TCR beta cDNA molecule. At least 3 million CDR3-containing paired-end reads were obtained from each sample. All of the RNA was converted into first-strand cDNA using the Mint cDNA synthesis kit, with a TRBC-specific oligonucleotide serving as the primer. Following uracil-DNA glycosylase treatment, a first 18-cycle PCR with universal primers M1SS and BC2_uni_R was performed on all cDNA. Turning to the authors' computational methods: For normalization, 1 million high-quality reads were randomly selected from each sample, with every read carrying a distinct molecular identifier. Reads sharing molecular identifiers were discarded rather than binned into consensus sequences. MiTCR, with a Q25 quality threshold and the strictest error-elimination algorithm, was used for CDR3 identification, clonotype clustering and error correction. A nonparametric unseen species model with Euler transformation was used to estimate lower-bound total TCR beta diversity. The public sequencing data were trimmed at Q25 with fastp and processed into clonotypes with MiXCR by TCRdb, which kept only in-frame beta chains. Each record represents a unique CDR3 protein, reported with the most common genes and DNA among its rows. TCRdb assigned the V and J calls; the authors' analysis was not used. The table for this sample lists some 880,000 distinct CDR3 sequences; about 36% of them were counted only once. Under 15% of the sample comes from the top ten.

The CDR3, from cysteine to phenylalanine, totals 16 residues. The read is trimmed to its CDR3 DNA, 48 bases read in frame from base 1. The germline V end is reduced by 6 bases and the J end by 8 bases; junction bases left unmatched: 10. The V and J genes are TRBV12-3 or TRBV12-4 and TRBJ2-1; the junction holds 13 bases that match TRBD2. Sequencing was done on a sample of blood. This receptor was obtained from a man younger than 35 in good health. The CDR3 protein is CASRPDGTSGVDEQFF. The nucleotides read TGTGCCAGCAGACCAGACGGGACTAGCGGGGTCGATGAGCAGTTCTTC.